These 13 T cell receptor beta chains originate from one sample sequenced in a study of T cell clonality in common variable immunodeficiency. The protocol was immunoSEQ multiplex PCR, while the TCRdb copy is restricted to in-frame clones and leaves out a portion. Recorded here are some 52,000 clones, with no singletons, and the ten leading clones hold about 3.7%. Source material: peripheral blood mononuclear cells. Receptors were obtained from a person aged 18 to 75 in good health.

Only a few counts were recorded for this clone. A much larger clonotype is one base distant, so this may be a read error. The part of the CDR3 DNA that was read is TGTGCCAGCAGTTACTCGACAGGGGGTGGTCAGCCG. It translates to CASSYSTGGGQP. The full CDR3 protein reads CASSYSTGGGQPQYF. V and J are TRBV6-2 or TRBV6-3 and TRBJ2-3, with TRBD1 matching 9 bases. The read ends 3 residues before the CDR3 terminus; that terminus is restored from the germline J gene. The CDR3 spans 15 residues. Germline V gene data show CDR1 as MNHEY and CDR2 as SVGEGT.

There are many counts of this clone. Read sequence stops 3 residues before the CDR3 end, and the germline J gene provides the missing end. The chain uses TRBV2 and TRBJ2-7; TRBD2 agrees at 8 bases. The CDR3 length is 15 residues. Losses at the gene ends were 7 bases for V and 3 bases for J; bases not matched to a gene: 11. Germline lookup yields CDR1 SNHLY and CDR2 FYNNEI. Partial CDR3 DNA: TGTGCCAGCATCCCAGAAGCGGGAGCGTACTACGAG. This translates into CASIPEAGAYYE. The full-length CDR3 reads as CASIPEAGAYYEQYF.

In its sample, this clone was seen many times. The CDR3 extends 3 residues past the end of the read, so its final part is completed from the germline J gene. The chain joins TRBV2 to TRBJ1-2, with D tentatively TRBD1 (6 bases). Trimming pared 5 bases from V and 3 bases from J, leaving 22 bases between. Looked up from germline, CDR1 is SNHLY and CDR2 is FYNNEI. The CDR3 runs 17 residues. The CDR3 DNA, read in part, is TGTGCCAGCAGTAAGGGGGGGTTTGTGAGGCCCCACTATGGC. It specifies CASSKGGFVRPHYG. The whole CDR3 reads CASSKGGFVRPHYGYTF. The entire variable domain, with the rest obtained from reference TRBV2 and TRBJ1-2, is as follows: EPEVTQTPSHQVTQMGQEVILRCVPISNHLYFYWYRQILGQKVEFLVSFYNNEISEKSEIFDDQFSVERPDGSNFTLKIRSTKLEDSAMYFCASSKGGFVRPHYGYTFGSGTRLTVV.

This clone was seen ten or more times. Coverage ceases 3 residues before the CDR3 finishes, and the germline J gene fills in the end. The V and J genes are TRBV19 and TRBJ2-3; D is perhaps TRBD1 (5 bases). Germline CDR1 reads LNHDA; CDR2 reads SQIVND (reference sequence). This CDR3 has 14 residues. V lost 6 bases and J 4 bases, leaving 14 bases between the germline ends. CDR3 sequence: CASSTRERSDTQYF. Partial CDR3 DNA: TGTGCCAGTAGCACCAGGGAAAGGTCAGATACG.

This clone came up many times. Read coverage stops 3 residues before the CDR3 terminus; the germline J gene supplies the remainder. The V gene is TRBV2, the J gene TRBJ1-5; unclear D gene. Germline CDR1 SNHLY, CDR2 FYNNEI. The CDR3 runs to 12 residues. V gave up 6 bases and J gave up 2 bases, with 5 bases separating them. The part of the CDR3 DNA that was read is TGTGCCAGCAGCCAGGGCAATCAGCCC. Translated, it gives CASSQGNQP. The entire CDR3 reads CASSQGNQPQHF.

This clone was seen at least ten times. The read ends 3 residues early relative to the CDR3; the germline J gene fills the gap. The gene calls are TRBV7-8 and TRBJ2-7; 8 bases fit TRBD2. CDR3 length equals 14 residues. Trimming removed 3 bases from V and 5 bases from J; junction bases left unmatched: 6. Germline CDR1 and CDR2: SGHVS and FQNEAQ. Incomplete CDR3 DNA: TGTGCCAGCAGCTTTAGCGGGGTACGCGACGAG. This codes for CASSFSGVRDE. In full, the CDR3 reads CASSFSGVRDEQYF.

On this clone itself: Compared with germline, one end of the junction differs, possibly owing to a read error. Sequencing ends 3 residues short of the CDR3 end; the germline J gene provides the rest. Other DNA variants within this sample encode the same CDR3. The chain uses TRBV7-9 and TRBJ1-3, with D perhaps matching TRBD1 (5 bases). CDR3 length: 15 residues. The germline CDR1 and CDR2 sequences are SEHNR and FQNEAQ (reference sequence). CDR3 bases read: TGTGCCAGCAGCTTATGGGGGGGACTTGGAAACACG. Amino acid sequence: CASSLWGGLGNT. In full, the CDR3 reads CASSLWGGLGNTIYF.

This clone has a count of ten or more. The sequence runs out 3 residues before the end of the CDR3; the remainder is reconstructed from the germline J gene. This sequence joins TRBV20-1 and TRBJ1-6; TRBD1 might be the D (5 bases). The V gene lost 2 bases and the J gene lost 8 bases, with 13 bases spanning the gap. This CDR3 contains 14 residues. Per germline, CDR1 DFQATT and CDR2 SNEGSKA (reference sequence). CDR3 bases read: TGCAGTGCTAGAATGGCAGGGCTCGATTCACCC. Its translation is CSARMAGLDSP. The entire CDR3 reads CSARMAGLDSPLHF.

This clone was seen repeatedly, ten times or more. The read stops 3 residues short of the end of the CDR3; the missing end is completed from the germline J gene. The V gene is TRBV7-2, the J gene TRBJ1-2; TRBD1 is a possible D gene (5 bases). The CDR3 is made up of 14 amino acids. The V end was cut by 6 bases, the J end by 0 bases, with 11 bases between. Germline V gene sequence: CDR1 SGHTA, CDR2 FQGNSA. The sequenced part of the CDR3 DNA is TGTGCCAGCAGGAGAGGAGGGGCTAACTATGGC. Amino acids: CASRRGGANYG. The full-length CDR3 reads as CASRRGGANYGYTF.

This clone showed up just a few times. Compared with germline, one end of the junction differs, possibly owing to a read error. The CDR3 extends 3 residues past the end of the read, so its final part is completed from the germline J gene. The same CDR3 is also encoded by other DNA sequences in this sample. The gene calls are TRBV19 and TRBJ1-1; 9 positions agree with TRBD1. This CDR3 region has 17 residues. Germline CDR1 LNHDA, CDR2 SQIVND (reference sequence). CDR3 sequence: CASSEGQGRRGNTEAFF. CDR3 DNA, as far as it was read: TGTGCCAGTAGTGAGGGACAGGGCCGAAGGGGGAACACTGAG.

This clone was observed at least ten times. The CDR3 end falls 3 residues outside the read, so it is completed with the germline J gene. The chain carries TRBV19 and TRBJ1-2; D not certain. This CDR3 spans 15 amino acids. Trimming shortened V by 3 bases and J by 0 bases, and 11 bases separated the two germline ends. The V gene's germline CDR1 is LNHDA and CDR2 SQIVND (reference sequence). CDR3 bases read: TGTGCCAGTAGTATTCCGAGCGAAGCTAACTATGGC. Translated, it gives CASSIPSEANYG. The entire CDR3 reads CASSIPSEANYGYTF.

This clone was recorded many times. The read terminates 3 residues before the CDR3 end, so the remaining end is supplied by the germline J gene. The chain couples TRBV4-2 to TRBJ2-3; 10 nucleotides align to TRBD2. J gave up 0 bases and V 1 base, and 10 bases lay outside the gene matches. Germline V lookup: CDR1 LGHNA, CDR2 YNFKEQ. The CDR3 runs 19 residues. The DNA read from the CDR3 is TGTGCCAGCAGCCAAGCGCGCCTAGCGGGAGCCACTAGCACAGATACG. Protein product: CASSQARLAGATSTDT. The whole CDR3 reads CASSQARLAGATSTDTQYF.

This clone was detected only a few times. From the germline J gene comes the end of the CDR3, since the read stops 3 residues before it. The rearrangement uses TRBV2 and TRBJ2-7; 10 bases align to TRBD1. With 6 bases clipped from V and 0 bases from J, the junction kept 2 bases outside the gene matches. The CDR3 length is 14 residues. Germline V lookup: CDR1 SNHLY, CDR2 FYNNEI. The CDR3 loop is CASRRTGGSYEQYF. The sequenced CDR3 bases are TGTGCCAGCAGGAGGACAGGGGGCTCCTACGAG.